The 21 T cell receptor beta chains reported below all come from one sample, sequenced in a study of blood T cell repertoires in COVID-19. Repertoires were generated with immunoSEQ multiplex PCR, while TCRdb's copy carries only in-frame clones and drops some. In the table there are approximately 61,000 clones, around four fifths of which are singletons. Sequenced material: peripheral blood. The receptors were gathered from a man between 65 and 85 years old with acute or convalescent COVID-19.

This clone was observed a handful of times. This chain connects TRBV6-2 or TRBV6-3 to TRBJ1-5, with 7 bases lining up with TRBD1. Germline assignment: CDR1 MNHEY and CDR2 SVGEGT. V shed 5 bases, J shed 5 bases, and the junction held 9 bases outside the gene matches. There are 15 residues in the CDR3. CDR3 residues: CASSGGTAGDQPQHF. DNA for the CDR3: TGTGCCAGCAGTGGGGGGACAGCCGGGGATCAGCCCCAGCATTTT.

The chain combines TRBV6-6 with TRBJ2-6, with D perhaps TRBD1 (6 bases). Trimming took 6 bases from V and 0 from J, leaving 9 bases between them. The CDR3 covers 15 residues. Germline CDR1 is MNHNY and CDR2 is SVGAGI (reference sequence). Here the CDR3 DNA reads TGTGCCAGCAGCCCACAGGGCTCTGGGGCCAACGTCCTGACTTTC. It codes for CASSPQGSGANVLTF.

In this sample, this clone turned up once. The rearrangement links TRBV3-1 (or the pseudogene TRBV3-2) to TRBJ1-2; 8 bases agree with TRBD1. V gave up 4 bases and J gave up 6 bases; unmatched junction bases: 7. CDR3 length: 14 residues. The germline gives CDR1 LGHDT, CDR2 YNNKEL (reference sequence). The CDR3 DNA is TGTGCCAGCAGCCTGCCGGGACAGGAAGATGGCTACACCTTC. As protein: CASSLPGQEDGYTF.

The V call is TRBV5-1, the J call TRBJ1-1; D is unclear. V was pared by 0 bases and J by 0 bases, with 9 bases between. Germline V gene lookup returns CDR1 SGHRS and CDR2 YFSETQ. The length of the CDR3 is 15 residues. The chain's CDR3 is CASSLGQMMNTEAFF. In nucleotides, the CDR3 is TGCGCCAGCAGCTTGGGTCAGATGATGAACACTGAAGCTTTCTTT.

This chain connects TRBV15 to TRBJ2-5; 8 nucleotides agree with TRBD2. This CDR3 contains 18 residues. The V segment lost 1 base and the J segment 5 bases; nucleotides outside the gene matches: 15. Germline V gene sequence: CDR1 LNHNV, CDR2 YYDKDF (reference sequence). The CDR3 DNA reads TGTGCCACCAGCAGAGCTCTCGGTCCGGGGGGGCGGGAGGAGACCCAGTACTTC. Amino acid sequence: CATSRALGPGGREETQYF. The variable domain in full, with the rest retrieved from reference TRBV15 and TRBJ2-5, is DAMVIQNPRYQVTQFGKPVTLSCSQTLNHNVMYWYQQKSSQAPKLLFHYYDKDFNNEADTPDNFQSRRPNTSFCFLDIRSPGLGDTAMYLCATSRALGPGGREETQYFGPGTRLLVL.

V gene TRBV3-1 (or the pseudogene TRBV3-2) combines with J gene TRBJ1-4; D is unresolved. V was clipped by 4 bases and J by 0 bases, with 12 bases between them. The CDR3 length is 16 residues. CDR1 and CDR2 (germline): LGHDT, YNNKEL (reference sequence). The CDR3: CASSRGLGSTNEKLFF. The CDR3 DNA reads TGTGCCAGCAGCCGAGGCCTTGGGTCAACTAATGAAAAACTGTTTTTT.

This clone has more than one count but fewer than ten. The rearrangement joins TRBV14 to TRBJ2-7; TRBD1 aligns across 8 bases. Germline loops: CDR1 SGHDN, CDR2 FVKESK. J lost 2 bases, V lost 4 bases, and 16 bases had no gene match. The CDR3 has 18 amino acids. The CDR3 spells CASSPGGGQGKSAYEQYF. For the CDR3, the DNA is TGTGCCAGCAGCCCCGGAGGAGGACAGGGCAAATCGGCCTACGAGCAGTACTTC.

The rearrangement joins TRBV3-1 (or the pseudogene TRBV3-2) to TRBJ1-5; a possible D gene is TRBD1 (5 bases). Trimming took off 0 bases at V and 4 bases at J, with 10 bases between the two ends. This CDR3 contains 15 residues. The V gene's germline CDR1 is LGHDT and CDR2 YNNKEL (reference sequence). The CDR3 DNA follows: TGTGCCAGCAGCCAAGATTTCGGGGGGAATCAGCCCCAGCATTTT. Its protein is CASSQDFGGNQPQHF.

The CDR3, as DNA: TGTGCCAGCAAGGCATGGACTTCGAGCAATCAGCCCCAGCATTTT. Encoded protein: CASKAWTSSNQPQHF. J is TRBJ1-5 and V is TRBV27; D remains unclear. Trimming stripped 7 bases from V and 1 base from J, with 14 bases between. Germline assignment: CDR1 MNHEY and CDR2 SMNVEV (reference sequence). The CDR3 length is 15 residues.

This chain connects TRBV6-5 to TRBJ2-5; tentatively, D is TRBD2 (6 bases). Trimming pared 1 base from V and 5 bases from J, leaving 14 bases between. The germline V gene encodes CDR1 MNHEY and CDR2 SVGAGI. The CDR3 runs 15 residues. DNA for the CDR3: TGTGCCAGCAGTTACTTTGGTTCGGAGGGCGAGACCCAGTACTTC. It translates to CASSYFGSEGETQYF.

This chain joins TRBV12-5 and TRBJ2-1; TRBD2 matches at 8 bases. This CDR3 is 15 amino acids long. Germline V gene data show CDR1 as LGHNT and CDR2 as FRNRAP. J gave up 4 bases and V 5 bases, and 7 bases lay outside the gene matches. The CDR3 is CASGTRGGPYNEQFF. The CDR3 DNA reads TGTGCTAGTGGTACACGGGGGGGCCCATACAATGAGCAGTTCTTC.

This clone was seen only a few times. The chain employs TRBV3-1 (or the pseudogene TRBV3-2) and TRBJ1-1; tentative D call: TRBD1 (5 bases). V gave up 2 bases and J gave up 4 bases, with 14 bases separating them. The germline V gene has CDR1 LGHDT and CDR2 YNNKEL (reference sequence). The CDR3 length is 15 residues. CDR3 DNA sequence: TGTGCCAGCAGCCAAAGGGGAGGCGGGGGCACTGAAGCTTTCTTT. It translates to CASSQRGGGGTEAFF.

This clone appeared a single time. The rearrangement uses TRBV5-3 and TRBJ1-5, with 7 bases fitting TRBD1. TRBV5-3 carries the ORF label, with uncertain function. The CDR3 consists of 19 residues. With V trimmed by 0 bases and J by 0 bases, 12 bases remained unmatched. CDR3 bases: TGTGCCAGAAGCTTGGGCTGGGACAGAACCCTTTGTAGCAATCAGCCCCAGCATTTT. Protein sequence: CARSLGWDRTLCSNQPQHF.

The chain couples TRBV10-3 to TRBJ1-3; a weak D match, TRBD1 (5 bases). V was trimmed by 7 bases and J by 4 bases, leaving 14 bases between them. The germline gives CDR1 ENHRY, CDR2 SYGVKD. The CDR3 has 14 amino acids. CDR3 amino acids: CAITLTAGGNTIYF. The CDR3 DNA reads TGTGCCATCACTTTGACAGCTGGAGGAAACACCATATATTTT.

Concerning this clone itself: Germline and junction disagree at one end, which may indicate a read error. The chain couples TRBV7-7 to TRBJ2-5; 12 bases are shared with TRBD1. Germline CDR1 SSHAT, CDR2 FNYEAQ (reference sequence). The CDR3 totals 15 residues. For the CDR3, the DNA is TGTGCTAGCACCCCCGGGACAGGGGGCGATGAGACCCAGTACTTC. It codes for CASTPGTGGDETQYF.

The chain joins TRBV6-6 to TRBJ2-7, with 8 bases fitting TRBD1. The CDR3 spans 13 residues. The junction had 3 bases not matched to a gene; V was cut back by 2 bases and J by 6 bases. Germline CDR1 MNHNY, CDR2 SVGAGI (reference sequence). In DNA, the CDR3 is TGTGCCAGCAGTTACGGACAGGGCATCGAGCAGTACTTC. Amino acid sequence: CASSYGQGIEQYF.

The chain carries TRBV21-1 and TRBJ1-5. TRBV21-1 is annotated as a pseudogene. The CDR3 spans 11 residues. This CDR3 is CAPGGRQPQHF. The CDR3 DNA reads TGTGCCCCCGGCGGGCGTCAGCCCCAGCATTTT.

This clone has a single count. V gene TRBV5-4 combines with J gene TRBJ2-3; D is undetermined. The V and J ends lost 1 base and 3 bases respectively, with 9 bases between them. The CDR3 contains 14 residues. Per the germline V gene, CDR1 is SGHNT and CDR2 is YYREEE (reference sequence). The CDR3 loop is CASSLRGVTDTQYF. The CDR3, as DNA: TGTGCCAGCAGCTTGAGAGGTGTTACAGATACGCAGTATTTT.

In this sample, this clone turned up once. This chain joins TRBV5-6 and TRBJ2-5; D not resolved. Trimming cost V 2 bases and J 1 base, with 6 bases left between them. The CDR3 loop spans 13 amino acids. Looked up from germline, CDR1 is SGHDT and CDR2 is YYEEEE. CDR3: CASSLLFQETQYF. As DNA, the CDR3 is TGTGCCAGCAGCTTACTTTTCCAAGAGACCCAGTACTTC.

This clone is a singleton in its sample. This chain joins TRBV7-8 and TRBJ1-1; perhaps TRBD1 as D (6 bases). Germline values: CDR1 SGHVS, CDR2 FQNEAQ. The CDR3 consists of 15 residues. Trimming took 5 bases from V and 1 from J, leaving 14 bases between them. CDR3 sequence: CASSPGGAPNTEAFF. The CDR3 DNA is TGTGCCAGCAGCCCCGGGGGGGCACCGAACACTGAAGCTTTCTTT.

The genes are TRBV27 and TRBJ1-5; 7 nucleotides match TRBD1. V lost 2 bases to trimming and J lost 4 bases; unmatched junction nucleotides: 2. The CDR3 has 14 residues. Germline-derived CDR1 and CDR2 are MNHEY and SMNVEV (reference sequence). CDR3 region: CASSLQQGNQPQHF. CDR3 DNA sequence: TGTGCCAGCAGTTTACAACAGGGGAATCAGCCCCAGCATTTT.